This T cell receptor (beta chain) was identified during a study of blood T cell repertoires in COVID-19. Study summary: The study drew acute and convalescent COVID-19 samples from the United States, Italy and Spain. PBMCs, B-cell-depleted T cells, or T cells were the source of the cDNA or gDNA that made up the material.

Under the authors' procedure: Cell counts per sample came from amplifying reference gene primers. Produced via immunoSEQ multiplex PCR; TCRdb's table is partial and in-frame only. That table gives V, J and clone size, and the DNA gave D and trimming. The sample has 130,000 or so clones; roughly 79% are singletons. Germline loops: CDR1 SGDLS, CDR2 YYNGEE. V trimming: 4 bases; J trimming: 5 bases; junction bases outside the gene matches: 2. The CDR3 extends over 13 amino acids. The TCR comes from a human donor in a cohort sampled during active COVID-19. Sequencing was performed on peripheral blood. The rearrangement uses TRBV9 and TRBJ2-4; TRBD1 matches at 8 bases. The CDR3: CASSLTGENIQYF. The CDR3 DNA reads TGTGCCAGCAGCTTGACAGGGGAAAACATTCAGTACTTC.